This entry lists 9 T cell receptor beta chains sequenced from one sample in a study of glioma-infiltrating T cells after dendritic cell vaccination listed by TCRdb under 2016. The protocol used for the library was the immunoSEQ multiplex PCR assay. Not all clones reach the TCRdb copy of this immuneACCESS table, which keeps in-frame sequences only. Checked studies attribute under half of the gap to unresolved V genes and leave the rest unexplained. Across this sample there are fewer than 60,000 clones, with 89% seen only once. 5% to 6.5% of the sample comes from the top ten. The time point label on this specimen signifies: after dendritic cell vaccination, including at tumor progression/relapse. The sequenced sample was blood, obtained after dendritic cell vaccination. The source is a human donor with glioblastoma.

This chain joins TRBV7-6 and TRBJ1-5; possible D gene TRBD1, 6 bases. CDR1 SGHVS and CDR2 FNYEAQ come from the germline V gene. The V gene lost 3 bases and the J gene lost 8 bases, with 11 bases spanning the gap. This CDR3 contains 13 residues. CDR3 in DNA: TGTGCCAGCAGCTTTACAGGGTCGGAGCCCCAGCATTTT. It codes for CASSFTGSEPQHF.

The rearrangement links TRBV10-3 to TRBJ1-5, with a possible D match to TRBD1 (5 bases). Per the germline V gene, CDR1 is ENHRY and CDR2 is SYGVKD. V was clipped by 0 bases and J by 4 bases, with 13 bases between them. The length of the CDR3 is 16 residues. The CDR3 DNA sequence: TGTGCCATCAGTGAGTCGGGGGGGTTAATTAATCAGCCCCAGCATTTT. Residues: CAISESGGLINQPQHF.

V is TRBV5-1 and J is TRBJ2-7, with 10 bases aligning to TRBD2. The CDR3 runs to 15 residues. Per germline, CDR1 SGHRS and CDR2 YFSETQ. V trimming: 6 bases; J trimming: 0 bases; junction bases outside the gene matches: 6. CDR3 bases: TGCGCCAGCAAGAGGACTAGCGGCACCTCCTACGAGCAGTACTTC. Translation gives CASKRTSGTSYEQYF.

This chain joins TRBV5-1 and TRBJ2-2, with 12 bases that match TRBD2. The V gene's germline CDR1 is SGHRS and CDR2 YFSETQ. The CDR3 runs 16 residues. J lost 7 bases, V lost 0 bases, and 4 bases had no gene match. The CDR3 spells CASSLVVLAGGGELFF. The CDR3 bases are TGCGCCAGCAGCTTGGTGGTACTAGCGGGAGGCGGGGAGCTGTTTTTT.

The rearrangement uses TRBV5-1 and TRBJ2-5, with 16 bases fitting TRBD2. The CDR3 totals 19 residues. Trimming at V came to 4 bases and at J to 3 bases, leaving 12 bases not matched to a gene. From germline, CDR1 is SGHRS and CDR2 YFSETQ. CDR3 sequence: CASSRTGTSGRALKETQYF. Here the CDR3 DNA reads TGCGCCAGCAGCAGGACGGGGACTAGCGGGAGGGCCCTCAAAGAGACCCAGTACTTC.

The rearrangement links TRBV28 to TRBJ1-5; weak D call: TRBD1 (6 bases). V gave up 6 bases and J gave up 2 bases, with 17 bases separating them. This CDR3 has 16 amino acids. From germline, CDR1 is MDHEN and CDR2 SYDVKM. In DNA, the CDR3 is TGTGCCAGCAGACAAGGACAGTCGTTGGGCAATCAGCCCCAGCATTTT. It yields the protein CASRQGQSLGNQPQHF.

The CDR3 DNA is TGTGCCAGCAGTTTTAATCACGAGCAGTACTTC. This translates into CASSFNHEQYF. V and J are TRBV27 and TRBJ2-5; D unclear. Matching the DNA end better, TRBJ2-7 makes the J call doubtful. Per germline, CDR1 MNHEY and CDR2 SMNVEV (reference sequence). The CDR3 length is 11 residues.

The CDR3 sequence is CASTERGYSNQPQHF. The CDR3 coding sequence is TGTGCCAGCACCGAGAGGGGGTATAGCAATCAGCCCCAGCATTTT. The chain couples TRBV6-1 to TRBJ1-5; maybe TRBD1 (6 bases). The CDR3 spans 15 residues. Trimming cost V 7 bases and J 0 bases, with 13 bases left between them. Looked up from germline, CDR1 is MNHNS and CDR2 is SASEGT.

The chain employs TRBV7-2 and TRBJ1-5; 7 bases align to TRBD1. J lost 1 base, V lost 3 bases, and 3 bases had no gene match. Germline CDR1 is SGHTA and CDR2 is FQGNSA. The CDR3 length is 15 residues. The CDR3 DNA reads as TGTGCCAGCAGCTTCGGGGGACAGAGCAATCAGCCCCAGCATTTT. Translating gives CASSFGGQSNQPQHF.